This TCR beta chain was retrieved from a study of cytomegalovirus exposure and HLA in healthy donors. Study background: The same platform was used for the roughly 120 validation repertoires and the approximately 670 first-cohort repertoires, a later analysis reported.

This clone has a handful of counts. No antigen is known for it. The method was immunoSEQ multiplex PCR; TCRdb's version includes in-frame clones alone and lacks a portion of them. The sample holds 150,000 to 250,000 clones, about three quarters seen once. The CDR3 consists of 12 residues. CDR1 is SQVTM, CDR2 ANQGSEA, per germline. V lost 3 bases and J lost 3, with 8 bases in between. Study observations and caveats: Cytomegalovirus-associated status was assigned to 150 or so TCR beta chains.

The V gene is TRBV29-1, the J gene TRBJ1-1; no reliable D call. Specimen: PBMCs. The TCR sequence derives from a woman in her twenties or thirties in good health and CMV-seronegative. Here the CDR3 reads CSVDISYTEAFF. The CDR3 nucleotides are TGCAGCGTTGATATCAGTTACACTGAAGCTTTCTTT.